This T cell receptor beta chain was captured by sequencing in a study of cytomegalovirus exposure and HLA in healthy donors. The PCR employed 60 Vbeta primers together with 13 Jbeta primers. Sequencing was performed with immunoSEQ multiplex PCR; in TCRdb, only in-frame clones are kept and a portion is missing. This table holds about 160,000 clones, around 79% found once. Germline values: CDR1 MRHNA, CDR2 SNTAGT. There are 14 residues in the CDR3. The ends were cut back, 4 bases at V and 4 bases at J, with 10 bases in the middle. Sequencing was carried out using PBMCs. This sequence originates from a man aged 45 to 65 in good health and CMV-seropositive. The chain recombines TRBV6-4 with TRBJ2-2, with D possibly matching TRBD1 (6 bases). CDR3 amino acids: CASSGTGPTGELFF. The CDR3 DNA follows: TGTGCCAGCAGTGGTACAGGGCCCACCGGGGAGCTGTTTTTT.